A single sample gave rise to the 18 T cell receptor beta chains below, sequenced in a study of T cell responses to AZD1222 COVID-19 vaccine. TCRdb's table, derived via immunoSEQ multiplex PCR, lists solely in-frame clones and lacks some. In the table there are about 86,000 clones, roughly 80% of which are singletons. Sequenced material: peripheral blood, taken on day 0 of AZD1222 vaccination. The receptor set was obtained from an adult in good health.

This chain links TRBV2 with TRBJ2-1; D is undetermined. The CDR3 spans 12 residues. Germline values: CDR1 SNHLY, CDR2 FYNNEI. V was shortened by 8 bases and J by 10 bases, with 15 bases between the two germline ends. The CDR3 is CASSDRSREQFF. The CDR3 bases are TGTGCCAGCTCAGACCGAAGTAGGGAGCAGTTCTTC. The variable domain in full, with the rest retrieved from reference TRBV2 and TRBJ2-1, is EPEVTQTPSHQVTQMGQEVILRCVPISNHLYFYWYRQILGQKVEFLVSFYNNEISEKSEIFDDQFSVERPDGSNFTLKIRSTKLEDSAMYFCASSDRSREQFFGPGTRLTVL.

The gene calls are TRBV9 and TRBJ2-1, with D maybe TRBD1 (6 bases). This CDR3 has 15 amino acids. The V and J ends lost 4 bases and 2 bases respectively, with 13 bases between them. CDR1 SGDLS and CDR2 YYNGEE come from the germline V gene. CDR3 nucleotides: TGTGCCAGCAGCTCAGGACAGTGGACCTACAATGAGCAGTTCTTC. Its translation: CASSSGQWTYNEQFF. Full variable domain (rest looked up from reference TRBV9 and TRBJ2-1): DSGVTQTPKHLITATGQRVTLRCSPRSGDLSVYWYQQSLDQGLQFLIQYYNGEERAKGNILERFSAQQFPDLHSELNLSSLELGDSALYFCASSSGQWTYNEQFFGPGTRLTVL.

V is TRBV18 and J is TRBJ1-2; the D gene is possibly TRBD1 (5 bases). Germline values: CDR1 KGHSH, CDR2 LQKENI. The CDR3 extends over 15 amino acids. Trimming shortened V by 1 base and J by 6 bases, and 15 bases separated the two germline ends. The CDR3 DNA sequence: TGTGCCAGCTCACCACGGTTACAGGAGGCGAATGGCTACACCTTC. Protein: CASSPRLQEANGYTF.

The chain's CDR3 is CASSRTARGGEKLFF. In DNA, the CDR3 is TGTGCCAGTAGTAGGACAGCCCGAGGAGGTGAAAAACTGTTTTTT. The chain uses TRBV19 and TRBJ1-4, with D maybe TRBD1 (6 bases). This CDR3 contains 15 residues. Per the germline V gene, CDR1 is LNHDA and CDR2 is SQIVND (reference sequence). Trimming removed 4 bases at V and 7 bases at J, with 16 bases between.

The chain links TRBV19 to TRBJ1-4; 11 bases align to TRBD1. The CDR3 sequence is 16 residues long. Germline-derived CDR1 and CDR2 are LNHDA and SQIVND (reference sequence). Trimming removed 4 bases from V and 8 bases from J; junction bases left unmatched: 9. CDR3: CASSTLPGQGVEKLFF. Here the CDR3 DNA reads TGTGCCAGTAGTACTCTCCCGGGACAGGGGGTAGAAAAACTGTTTTTT.

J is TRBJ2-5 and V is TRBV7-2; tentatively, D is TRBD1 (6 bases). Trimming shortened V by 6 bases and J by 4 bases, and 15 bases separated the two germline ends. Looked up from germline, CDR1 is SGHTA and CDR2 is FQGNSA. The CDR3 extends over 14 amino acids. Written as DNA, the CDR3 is TGTGCCAGCAGTATAAGACAGGCCGGAGAGACCCAGTACTTC. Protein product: CASSIRQAGETQYF.

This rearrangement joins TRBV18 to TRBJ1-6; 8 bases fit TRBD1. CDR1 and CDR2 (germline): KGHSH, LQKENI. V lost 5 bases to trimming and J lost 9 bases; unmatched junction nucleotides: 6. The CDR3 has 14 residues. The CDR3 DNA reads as TGTGCCAGCTCAGAACAGGACAGGGCTTCACCCCTCCACTTT. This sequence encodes CASSEQDRASPLHF.

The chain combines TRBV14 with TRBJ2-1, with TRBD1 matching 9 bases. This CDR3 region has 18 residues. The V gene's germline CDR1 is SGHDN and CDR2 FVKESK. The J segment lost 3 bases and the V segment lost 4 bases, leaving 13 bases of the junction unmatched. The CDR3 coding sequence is TGTGCCAGCAGCCTAAGGAGGCGGGACAGGGTCCTCTACAATGAGCAGTTCTTC. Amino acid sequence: CASSLRRRDRVLYNEQFF.

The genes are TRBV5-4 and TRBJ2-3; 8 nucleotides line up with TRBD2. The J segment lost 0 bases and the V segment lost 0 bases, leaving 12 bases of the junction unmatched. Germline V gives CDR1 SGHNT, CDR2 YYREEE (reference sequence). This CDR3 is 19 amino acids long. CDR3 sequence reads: CASSLVGSGIAGSTDTQYF. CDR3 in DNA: TGTGCCAGCAGCTTGGTGGGTAGCGGGATTGCGGGGAGCACAGATACGCAGTATTTT.

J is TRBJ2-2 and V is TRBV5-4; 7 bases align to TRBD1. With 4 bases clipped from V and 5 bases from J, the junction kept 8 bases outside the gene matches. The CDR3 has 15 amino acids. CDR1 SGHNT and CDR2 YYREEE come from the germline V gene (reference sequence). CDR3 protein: CASSDSRGWTGELFF. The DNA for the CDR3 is TGTGCCAGCAGCGACAGCAGGGGGTGGACCGGGGAGCTGTTTTTT.

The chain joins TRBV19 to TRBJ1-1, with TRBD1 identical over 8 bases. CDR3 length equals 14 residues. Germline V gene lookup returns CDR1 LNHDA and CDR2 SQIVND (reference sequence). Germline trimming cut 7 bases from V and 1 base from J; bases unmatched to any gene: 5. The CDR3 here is CASTKTGANTEAFF. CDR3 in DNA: TGTGCCAGTACAAAGACAGGGGCGAACACTGAAGCTTTCTTT.

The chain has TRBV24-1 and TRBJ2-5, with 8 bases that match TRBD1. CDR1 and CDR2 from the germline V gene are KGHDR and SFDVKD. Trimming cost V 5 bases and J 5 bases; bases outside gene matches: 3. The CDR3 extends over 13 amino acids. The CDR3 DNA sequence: TGTGCCACCAGTGGGACAGGGCTGGAGACCCAGTACTTC. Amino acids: CATSGTGLETQYF.

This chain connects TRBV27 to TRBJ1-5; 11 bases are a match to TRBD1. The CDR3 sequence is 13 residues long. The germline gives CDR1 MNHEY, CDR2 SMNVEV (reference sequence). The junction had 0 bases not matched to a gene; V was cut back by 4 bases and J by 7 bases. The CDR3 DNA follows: TGTGCCAGCAGTTGGGACAGGGGGCAGCCCCAGCATTTT. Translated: CASSWDRGQPQHF.

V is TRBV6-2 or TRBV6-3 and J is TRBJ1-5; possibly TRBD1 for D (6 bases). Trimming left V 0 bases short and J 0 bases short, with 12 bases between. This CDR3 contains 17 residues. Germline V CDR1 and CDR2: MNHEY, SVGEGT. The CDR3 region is CASSYSRGGHSNQPQHF. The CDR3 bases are TGTGCCAGCAGTTACTCTCGAGGGGGGCATAGCAATCAGCCCCAGCATTTT.

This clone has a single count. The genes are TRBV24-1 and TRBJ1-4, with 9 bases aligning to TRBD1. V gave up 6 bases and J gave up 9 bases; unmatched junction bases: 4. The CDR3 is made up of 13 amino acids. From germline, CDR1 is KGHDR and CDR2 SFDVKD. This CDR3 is CATSPGQGQKLFF. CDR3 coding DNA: TGTGCCACCAGTCCGGGACAGGGACAAAAACTGTTTTTT.

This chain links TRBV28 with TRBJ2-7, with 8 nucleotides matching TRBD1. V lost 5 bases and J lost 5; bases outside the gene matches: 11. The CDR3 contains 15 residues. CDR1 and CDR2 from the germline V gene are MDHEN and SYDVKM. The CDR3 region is CASSAWTGPGDEQYF. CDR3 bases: TGTGCCAGCAGTGCTTGGACAGGGCCGGGGGACGAGCAGTACTTC. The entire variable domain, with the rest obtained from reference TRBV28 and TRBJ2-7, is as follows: DVKVTQSSRYLVKRTGEKVFLECVQDMDHENMFWYRQDPGLGLRLIYFSYDVKMKEKGDIPEGYSVSREKKERFSLILESASTNQTSMYLCASSAWTGPGDEQYFGPGTRLTVT.

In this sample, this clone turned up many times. The CDR3 loop reads CASSTLGTGNTEAFF. CDR3 coding DNA: TGCGCCAGCAGCACTCTCGGGACAGGGAACACTGAAGCTTTCTTT. V is TRBV5-1 and J is TRBJ1-1, with 8 bases matching TRBD1. The CDR3 is 15 amino acids. Germline CDR1 is SGHRS and CDR2 is YFSETQ. The ends lost 4 bases at V and 1 base at J; junction bases unmatched: 6. Based on the CDR3 plus reference TRBV5-1 and TRBJ1-1, the full variable domain is KAGVTQTPRYLIKTRGQQVTLSCSPISGHRSVSWYQQTPGQGLQFLFEYFSETQRNKGNFPGRFSGRQFSNSRSEMNVSTLELGDSALYLCASSTLGTGNTEAFFGQGTRLTVV.

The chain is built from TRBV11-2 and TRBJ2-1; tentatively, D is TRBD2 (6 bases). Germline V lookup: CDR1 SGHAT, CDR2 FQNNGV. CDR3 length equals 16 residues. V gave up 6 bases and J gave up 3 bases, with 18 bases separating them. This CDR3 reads CASSSNRDSYYNEQFF. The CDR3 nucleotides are TGTGCCAGCAGTTCAAATCGGGACTCCTACTACAATGAGCAGTTCTTC.